The 17 T cell receptor beta chains reported below all come from one sample, sequenced in a study of identical twins (TCRdb year 2016). The library was built by means of 5' RACE. Reads for this sample came from an Illumina HiSeq 2000. TCRdb reran the public reads through fastp at Q25 and MiXCR, keeping productive beta chains. All rows with the same CDR3 protein become a single entry with the most common DNA and genes. This sample gives about 530,000 distinct CDR3 sequences in total; around 20% of them show up just once. The ten largest clonotypes hold more than 0.4% of the sample. The sample was also reused in another study, on yellow fever vaccine responses in identical twins.

Sequencing used CD4+ T cells sorted from blood. These receptors were taken from a woman aged 18-29 years in good health.

This chain links TRBV9 with TRBJ1-6, with D maybe TRBD1 (6 bases). Germline CDR1 reads SGDLS; CDR2 reads YYNGEE. V lost 0 bases, J lost 8 bases, and 9 bases lay in between. This CDR3 comprises 14 residues. CDR3 sequence reads: CASSVAAGDSPLHF. DNA of the CDR3: TGTGCCAGCAGCGTAGCGGCAGGGGATTCACCCCTCCACTTT. The full variable domain, its missing parts supplied by reference TRBV9 and TRBJ1-6, is DSGVTQTPKHLITATGQRVTLRCSPRSGDLSVYWYQQSLDQGLQFLIQYYNGEERAKGNILERFSAQQFPDLHSELNLSSLELGDSALYFCASSVAAGDSPLHFGNGTRLTVT.

As DNA, the CDR3 is TGTGCCAGCAGTTACTCCACCTTGGCGTTGGCCAAAAACATTCAGTACTTC. Protein sequence: CASSYSTLALAKNIQYF. J is TRBJ2-4 and V is TRBV6-5; D call uncertain. V was clipped by 0 bases and J by 1 base, with 13 bases between them. CDR3 size: 17 residues. The V gene's germline CDR1 is MNHEY and CDR2 SVGAGI.

The chain couples TRBV6-5 to TRBJ1-1; D is ambiguous. Trimming stripped 0 bases from V and 1 base from J, with 9 bases between. The CDR3 extends over 15 amino acids. Germline loops: CDR1 MNHEY, CDR2 SVGAGI. The CDR3 loop reads CASSYSRQANTEAFF. CDR3 coding DNA: TGTGCCAGCAGTTACTCACGGCAGGCGAACACTGAAGCTTTCTTT.

V is TRBV6-1 and J is TRBJ2-1; D is ambiguous. Germline V gene lookup returns CDR1 MNHNS and CDR2 SASEGT. The CDR3 covers 13 residues. Trimming shortened V by 6 bases and J by 6 bases, and 12 bases separated the two germline ends. The DNA of the CDR3 is TGTGCCAGCAGCCCGGACCCTCCCAATGAGCAGTTCTTC. Its protein is CASSPDPPNEQFF.

This clonotype appeared a single time. The V and J genes are TRBV6-1 and TRBJ2-1; no clear D. This CDR3 region has 16 residues. Germline V gene data show CDR1 as MNHNS and CDR2 as SASEGT. V lost 4 bases, J lost 8 bases, and 21 bases lay in between. CDR3 sequence reads: CASSVGSPPPVDEQFF. DNA of the CDR3: TGTGCCAGCAGTGTAGGGTCTCCCCCCCCAGTCGATGAGCAGTTCTTC.

The V call is TRBV11-2, the J call TRBJ2-7; D is undetermined. The V end lost 6 bases, the J end lost 5 bases, and 17 bases lay between the germline ends. Germline V lookup: CDR1 SGHAT, CDR2 FQNNGV. The CDR3 totals 14 residues. The DNA of the CDR3 is TGTGCCAGCAGTCTTGGAACCAAAACCCACGAGCAGTACGTC. It specifies CASSLGTKTHEQYV.

The rearrangement links TRBV10-3 to TRBJ2-5; 9 bases line up with TRBD2. The CDR3 covers 15 residues. The V and J ends lost 6 bases and 1 base, in that order; junction bases with no gene match: 6. Germline V CDR1 and CDR2: ENHRY, SYGVKD. DNA of the CDR3: TGTGCCATCAGGGAGGAGCGGGGGGTCCAAGAGACCCAGTACTTC. As protein: CAIREERGVQETQYF.

This clonotype was recorded many times. The chain combines TRBV20-1 with TRBJ1-2; D call uncertain. The V gene lost 2 bases and the J gene lost 5 bases, with 6 bases spanning the gap. Germline V gene sequence: CDR1 DFQATT, CDR2 SNEGSKA (reference sequence). This CDR3 is built from 11 residues. In nucleotides, the CDR3 is TGCAGTGCTAGAACAAGATATGGCTACACCTTC. Translated: CSARTRYGYTF.

A few counts support this clonotype. The rearrangement joins TRBV2 to TRBJ1-5, with TRBD1 matching over 9 bases. CDR1 is SNHLY and CDR2 is FYNNEI in the germline V gene. The CDR3 contains 16 residues. V trimming: 4 bases; J trimming: 5 bases; junction bases outside the gene matches: 9. CDR3 region: CASSVGRTGDDQPQHF. DNA of the CDR3: TGTGCCAGCAGTGTAGGGAGGACAGGGGATGATCAGCCCCAGCATTTT.

This chain connects TRBV12-3 or TRBV12-4 to TRBJ2-5, with TRBD2 identical over 8 bases. The J segment lost 1 base and the V segment lost 3 bases, leaving 4 bases of the junction unmatched. The CDR3 is 15 residues long. CDR3 sequence (DNA): TGTGCCAGCAGTTTCCAGCGGGGGCCCCAAGAGACCCAGTACTTC. It specifies CASSFQRGPQETQYF.

This clonotype was counted a few times. DNA of the CDR3: TGTGCCAGCAGCCGGCAGGGAGGCGGAACAGATACGCAGTATTTT. Translation gives CASSRQGGGTDTQYF. The rearrangement uses TRBV5-6 and TRBJ2-3; tentatively, D is TRBD2 (6 bases). Trimming left V 4 bases short and J 3 bases short, with 15 bases between. Germline-derived CDR1 and CDR2 are SGHDT and YYEEEE. This CDR3 contains 15 residues.

V and J are TRBV13 and TRBJ2-3, with TRBD2 matching 7 bases. V lost 1 base and J lost 1; bases outside the gene matches: 11. Germline-derived CDR1 and CDR2 are PRHDT and FYEKMQ (reference sequence). The length of the CDR3 is 18 residues. The CDR3, as DNA: TGTGCCAGCAGCTTAGCTAGCGGAGGCCCTCGAGGCACAGATACGCAGTATTTT. Residues: CASSLASGGPRGTDTQYF.

This clonotype was seen a few times. The V gene is TRBV12-3 or TRBV12-4, the J gene TRBJ2-2; 12 nucleotides agree with TRBD2. The trim removed 5 bases at V and 0 bases at J, leaving 7 bases unmatched. The CDR3 is 18 residues long. CDR3 loop: CASSPRGLAGPNTGELFF. In nucleotides, the CDR3 is TGTGCCAGCAGTCCTCGAGGACTAGCGGGACCGAACACCGGGGAGCTGTTTTTT.

This clonotype was found a few times. V usage is TRBV4-1 and J usage is TRBJ2-5; D call uncertain. Germline V gene sequence: CDR1 MGHRA, CDR2 YSYEKL. Trimming shortened V by 0 bases and J by 9 bases, and 20 bases separated the two germline ends. The CDR3 contains 16 residues. The CDR3 sequence is CASSQEVWADTLPQYF. Written as DNA, the CDR3 is TGCGCCAGCAGCCAAGAGGTTTGGGCAGACACGCTGCCCCAGTACTTC.

The rearrangement joins TRBV9 to TRBJ2-1; D perhaps matches TRBD2 (6 bases). From germline, CDR1 is SGDLS and CDR2 YYNGEE. The CDR3 runs 15 residues. Trimming cost V 3 bases and J 5 bases, with 15 bases left between them. The CDR3 bases are TGTGCCAGCAGCGCTGAGCGGGCTGCCGACAATGAGCAGTTCTTC. Its protein is CASSAERAADNEQFF.

This clonotype turned up a few times. V gene TRBV5-1 combines with J gene TRBJ1-2; D might be TRBD1 (6 bases). The CDR3 sequence is 15 residues long. Germline V gene sequence: CDR1 SGHRS, CDR2 YFSETQ. Between the trimmed V and J ends, which lost 0 bases and 8 bases, there was a span of 17 bases. The CDR3 bases are TGCGCCAGCAGCTTGGAACTGGGGGCTAGGAAAGGCTACACCTTC. Amino acid sequence: CASSLELGARKGYTF.

The V gene is TRBV21-1, the J gene TRBJ1-1. TRBV21-1 is termed a pseudogene. The CDR3 is 16 amino acids. The CDR3 coding sequence is TGTGCCAGCAGCAAAAATCAAGGGATTATGAACACTGAAGCTTTCTTT. Translation: CASSKNQGIMNTEAFF.